The entry that follows covers one T cell receptor (beta chain) sequence. Its antigen is still unknown. These data belong to a study of T cell repertoires in cytomegalovirus infection. Study background: Well-studied HLA-B-restricted epitopes and recently identified HLA-C-restricted epitopes of CMV were both used in the study. Matching HLA type and CMV infection were both indicated by public TCR beta signatures.

MiXCR was run by TCRdb on the reads, yielding one entry per CDR3 protein. The data hold around 750,000 distinct CDR3 sequences, with approximately 30% observed a single time. This CDR3 comprises 13 residues. The germline CDR1 and CDR2 sequences are DFQATT and SNEGSKA (reference sequence). Unmatched junction bases numbered 6, after V lost 3 bases and J lost 8 bases. The source material was cultured CD8+ T cells from PBMCs, sampled from culture after CMV antigen stimulation. The J gene is TRBJ2-1, the V gene TRBV20-1; TRBD2 matches 8 bases. The source is a human donor in good health (CMV status not recorded). Some clones in this sample may be carry-over from other donors' samples. CDR3 protein: CSASSSGVHEQFF. CDR3 DNA: TGCAGTGCTAGTAGTAGCGGGGTCCATGAGCAGTTCTTC.